This T cell receptor beta chain was observed in a study of neurological immune-mediated disorders. This clonotype was seen many times. As yet, its antigen is unknown. General study points: The greatest TCR clonal expansion appeared in HTLV-1-associated myelopathy and the smallest, falling below healthy controls, in multiple sclerosis.

Time point specified: longitudinal time-point 3. 5'RACE with 10-nucleotide random UMIs generated the cDNA. TCRdb reprocessed the 5' RACE reads via MiXCR and lists one record per CDR3 protein. This table has 95,000 to 110,000 distinct CDR3 sequences, about 10% appearing once. V was pared by 4 bases and J by 0 bases, with 1 base of the junction left unmatched. Germline V gives CDR1 LGHDT, CDR2 YNNKEL (reference sequence). This CDR3 has 14 amino acids. The receptor comes from a female donor with HTLV-1-associated myelopathy (HAM/TSP). The gene calls are TRBV3-1 and TRBJ2-7; 9 bases align to TRBD1. The specimen was PBMCs. The DNA of the CDR3 is TGTGCCAGCAGCCCGGACAGGGGCTCCTACGAGCAGTACTTC. It specifies CASSPDRGSYEQYF.